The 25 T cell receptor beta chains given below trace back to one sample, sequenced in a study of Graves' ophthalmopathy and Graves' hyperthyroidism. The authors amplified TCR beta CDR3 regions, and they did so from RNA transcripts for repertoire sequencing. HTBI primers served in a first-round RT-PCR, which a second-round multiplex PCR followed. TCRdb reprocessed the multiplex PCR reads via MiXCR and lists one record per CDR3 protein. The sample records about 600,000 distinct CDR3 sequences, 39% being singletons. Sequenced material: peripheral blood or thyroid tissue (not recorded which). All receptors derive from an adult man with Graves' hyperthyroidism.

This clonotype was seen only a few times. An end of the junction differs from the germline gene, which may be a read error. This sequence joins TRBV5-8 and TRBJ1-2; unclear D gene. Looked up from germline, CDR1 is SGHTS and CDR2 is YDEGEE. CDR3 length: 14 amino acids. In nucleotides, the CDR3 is TGTGCCAGCAGCTTGGTCTCGGTCGGCTATGGCTACGCCTTC. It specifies CASSLVSVGYGYAF.

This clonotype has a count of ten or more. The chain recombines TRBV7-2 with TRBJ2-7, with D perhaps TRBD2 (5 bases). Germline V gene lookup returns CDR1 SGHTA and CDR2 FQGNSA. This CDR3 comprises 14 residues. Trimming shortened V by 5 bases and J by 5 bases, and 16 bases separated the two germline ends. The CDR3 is CASSPQRRFDEQYF. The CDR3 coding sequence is TGTGCCAGCAGCCCTCAGCGGCGGTTCGACGAGCAGTACTTC.

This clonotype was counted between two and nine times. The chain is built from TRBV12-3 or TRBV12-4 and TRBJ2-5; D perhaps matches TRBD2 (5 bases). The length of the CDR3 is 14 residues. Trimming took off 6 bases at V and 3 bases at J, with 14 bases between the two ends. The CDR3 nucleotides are TGTGCCAGCAGAGCGGACTGGGCGAAAGAGACCCAGTACTTC. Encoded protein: CASRADWAKETQYF.

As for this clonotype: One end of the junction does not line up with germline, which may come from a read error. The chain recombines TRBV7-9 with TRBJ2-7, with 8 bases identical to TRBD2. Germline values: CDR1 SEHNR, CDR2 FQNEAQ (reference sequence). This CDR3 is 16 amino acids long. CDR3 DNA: TGCGCCAGCAGCCCTGGGGGACTAGGGGTAGCGAACGAGCAGTACTTC. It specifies CASSPGGLGVANEQYF.

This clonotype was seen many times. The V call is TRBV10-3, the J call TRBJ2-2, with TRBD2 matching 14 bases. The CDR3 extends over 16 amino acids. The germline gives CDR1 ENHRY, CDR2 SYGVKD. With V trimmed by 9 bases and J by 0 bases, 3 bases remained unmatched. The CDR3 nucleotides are TGTGCCATGGGGACTAGCGGGGGCGCGAACACCGGGGAGCTGTTTTTT. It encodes CAMGTSGGANTGELFF.

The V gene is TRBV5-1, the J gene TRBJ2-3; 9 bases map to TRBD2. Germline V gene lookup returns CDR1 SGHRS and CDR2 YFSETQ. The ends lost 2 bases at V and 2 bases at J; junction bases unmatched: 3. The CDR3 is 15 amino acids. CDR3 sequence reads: CASSFRLADTDTQYF. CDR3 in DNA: TGCGCCAGCAGCTTCCGACTAGCGGACACAGATACGCAGTATTTT.

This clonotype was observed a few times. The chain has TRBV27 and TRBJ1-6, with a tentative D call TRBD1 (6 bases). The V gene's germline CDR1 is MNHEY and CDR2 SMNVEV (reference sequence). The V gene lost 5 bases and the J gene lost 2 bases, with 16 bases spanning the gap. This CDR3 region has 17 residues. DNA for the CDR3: TGTGCCAGCAGTATAGGGACAACTAAAGCCTATAATTCACCCCTCCACTTT. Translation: CASSIGTTKAYNSPLHF.

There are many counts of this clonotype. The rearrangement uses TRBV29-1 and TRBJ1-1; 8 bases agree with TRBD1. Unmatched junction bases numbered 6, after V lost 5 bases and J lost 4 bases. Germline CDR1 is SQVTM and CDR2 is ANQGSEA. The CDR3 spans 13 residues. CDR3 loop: CSVNRQGSTEAFF. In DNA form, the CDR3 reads TGCAGCGTTAACCGACAGGGGAGCACTGAAGCTTTCTTT.

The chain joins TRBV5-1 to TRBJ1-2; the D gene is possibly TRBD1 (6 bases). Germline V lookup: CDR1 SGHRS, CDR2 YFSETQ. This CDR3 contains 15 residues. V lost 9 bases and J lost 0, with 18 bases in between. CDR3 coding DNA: TGCGCCAACAGACGACAGGCACTGACTAACTATGGCTACACCTTC. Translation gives CANRRQALTNYGYTF.

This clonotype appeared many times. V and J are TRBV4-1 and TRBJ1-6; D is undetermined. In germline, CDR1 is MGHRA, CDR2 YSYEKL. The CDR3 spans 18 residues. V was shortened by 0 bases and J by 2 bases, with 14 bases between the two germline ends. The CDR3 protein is CASSQDRPARTYNSPLHF. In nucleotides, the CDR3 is TGCGCCAGCAGCCAAGATCGACCAGCCAGGACCTATAATTCACCCCTCCACTTT.

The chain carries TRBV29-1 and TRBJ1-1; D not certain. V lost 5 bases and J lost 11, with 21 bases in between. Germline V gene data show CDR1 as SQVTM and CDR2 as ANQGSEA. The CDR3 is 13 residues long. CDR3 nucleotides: TGCAGCGTTTTTGCCAAGCTCACGACGAGGGCTTTCTTT. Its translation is CSVFAKLTTRAFF.

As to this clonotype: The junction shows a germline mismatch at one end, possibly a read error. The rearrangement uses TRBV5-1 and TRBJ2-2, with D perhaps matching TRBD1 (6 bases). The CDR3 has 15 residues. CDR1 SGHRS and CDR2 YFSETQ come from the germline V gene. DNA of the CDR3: TGCGCCAGCAGCTTGGGACAGGAAGGCACCGGGGAGCTGTCTTTT. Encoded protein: CASSLGQEGTGELSF.

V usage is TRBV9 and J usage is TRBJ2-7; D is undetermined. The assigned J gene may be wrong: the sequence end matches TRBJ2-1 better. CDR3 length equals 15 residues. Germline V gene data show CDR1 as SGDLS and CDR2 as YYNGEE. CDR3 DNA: TGTGCCAGCAGCGTAGCGCAGCGAGCCTACAATGAGCAGTTCTTC. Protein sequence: CASSVAQRAYNEQFF.

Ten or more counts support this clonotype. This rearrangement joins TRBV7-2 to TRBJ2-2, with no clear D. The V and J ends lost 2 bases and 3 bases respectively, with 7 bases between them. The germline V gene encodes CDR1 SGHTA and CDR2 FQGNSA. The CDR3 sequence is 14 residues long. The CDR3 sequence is CASSLRIYTGELFF. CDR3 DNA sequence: TGTGCCAGCAGCTTAAGGATATACACCGGGGAGCTGTTTTTT.

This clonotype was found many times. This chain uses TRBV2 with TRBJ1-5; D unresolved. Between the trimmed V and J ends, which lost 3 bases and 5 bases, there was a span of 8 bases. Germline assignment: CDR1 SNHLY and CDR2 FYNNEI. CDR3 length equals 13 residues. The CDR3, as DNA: TGTGCCAGCAGTGATAAAGGGTATCAGCCCCAGCATTTT. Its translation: CASSDKGYQPQHF.

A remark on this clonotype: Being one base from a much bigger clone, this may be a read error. The CDR3 sequence is CTSSDSRETQYF. DNA of the CDR3: TGTACCAGCAGTGATTCGAGGGAGACCCAGTACTTC. This sequence joins TRBV6-5 and TRBJ2-5, with D unclear. The length of the CDR3 is 12 residues. In germline, CDR1 is MNHEY, CDR2 SVGAGI.

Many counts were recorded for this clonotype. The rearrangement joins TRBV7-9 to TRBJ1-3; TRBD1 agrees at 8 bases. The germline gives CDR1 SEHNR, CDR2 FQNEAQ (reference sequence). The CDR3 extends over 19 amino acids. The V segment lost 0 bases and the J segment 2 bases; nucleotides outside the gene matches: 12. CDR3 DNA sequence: TGTGCCAGCAGCTTAGCCTTACTCCGACAGGGGACGGCTGGAAACACCATATATTTT. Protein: CASSLALLRQGTAGNTIYF.

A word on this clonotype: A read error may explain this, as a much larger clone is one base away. CDR3 sequence: CASSPGRYNTEAFF. CDR3 nucleotide sequence: TGTGCCAGCAGCCCGGGACGGTACAACACTGAAGCTTTCTTT. V usage is TRBV12-3 or TRBV12-4 and J usage is TRBJ1-1; tentatively, D is TRBD1 (5 bases). Trimming pared 6 bases from V and 2 bases from J, leaving 13 bases between. This CDR3 comprises 14 residues.

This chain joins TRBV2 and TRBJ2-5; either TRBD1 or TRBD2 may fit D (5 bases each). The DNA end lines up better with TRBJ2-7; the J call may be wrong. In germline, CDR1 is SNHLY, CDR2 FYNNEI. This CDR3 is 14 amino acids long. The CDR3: CASSEAGRDYEQYF. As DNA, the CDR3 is TGTGCCAGCAGTGAAGCGGGACGGGATTACGAGCAGTACTTC.

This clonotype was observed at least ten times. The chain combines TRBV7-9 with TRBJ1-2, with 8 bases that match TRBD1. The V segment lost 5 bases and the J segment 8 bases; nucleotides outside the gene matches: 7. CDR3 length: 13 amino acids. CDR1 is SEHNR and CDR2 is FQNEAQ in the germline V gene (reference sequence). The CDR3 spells CASSPGQEKGYTF. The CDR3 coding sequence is TGTGCCAGCAGCCCGGGACAGGAGAAGGGCTACACCTTC.

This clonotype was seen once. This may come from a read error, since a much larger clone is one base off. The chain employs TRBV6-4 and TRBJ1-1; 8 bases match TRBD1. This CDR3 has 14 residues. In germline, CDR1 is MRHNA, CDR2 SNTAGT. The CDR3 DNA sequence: TGTGCCAGCAGGATGACAGGGGTGAACACTGAAGCTTCCTTT. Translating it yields CASRMTGVNTEASF.

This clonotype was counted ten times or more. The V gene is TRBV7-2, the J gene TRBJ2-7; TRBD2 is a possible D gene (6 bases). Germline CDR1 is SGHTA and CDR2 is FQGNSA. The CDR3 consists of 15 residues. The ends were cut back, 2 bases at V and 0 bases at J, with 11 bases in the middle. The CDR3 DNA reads TGTGCCAGCAGCTTATTCCCCGGGGGCTCCTACGAGCAGTACTTC. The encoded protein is CASSLFPGGSYEQYF.

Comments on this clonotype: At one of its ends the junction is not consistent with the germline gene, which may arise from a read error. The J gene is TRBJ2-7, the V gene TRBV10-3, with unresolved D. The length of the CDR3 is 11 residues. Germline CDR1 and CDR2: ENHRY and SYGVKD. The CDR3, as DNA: TGTGCCATCAGTGAGTCTGGCGAGCCGTTCTTC. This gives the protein CAISESGEPFF.

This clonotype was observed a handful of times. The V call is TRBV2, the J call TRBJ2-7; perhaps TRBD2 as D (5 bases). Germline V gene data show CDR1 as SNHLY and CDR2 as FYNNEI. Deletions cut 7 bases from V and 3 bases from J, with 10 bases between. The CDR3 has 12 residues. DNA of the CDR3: TGTGCCAGCAACGACGGGATCTACGAGCAGTACTTC. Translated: CASNDGIYEQYF.

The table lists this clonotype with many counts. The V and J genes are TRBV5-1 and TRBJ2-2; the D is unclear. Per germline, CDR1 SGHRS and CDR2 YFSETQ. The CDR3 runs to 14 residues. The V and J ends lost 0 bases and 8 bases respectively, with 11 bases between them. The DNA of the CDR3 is TGCGCCAGCAGCTTGGTTAGGTGGTCGGGGGAGCTGTTTTTT. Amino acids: CASSLVRWSGELFF.